Each of the 9 T cell receptor beta chains below was sequenced from the same sample in a study of T-cell memory formation after mild COVID-19 (dated by TCRdb to 2020 to 2022). To prepare the library, 5' RACE was applied. Sequencer: Illumina NovaSeq 6000. TCRdb reworked the public reads: Q25 trimming with fastp, MiXCR clone assembly, productive beta chains retained. Every CDR3 protein is listed once, alongside the most common genes and DNA of its rows. The sample has about 320,000 distinct CDR3 sequences on record, 14% of them singletons. The ten largest make up under 25% of the sample. The specimen was PBMCs or a T cell subset sorted from them (not recorded which). These receptors all come from a man aged 18 to 29 who had mild COVID-19 (a few samples of this study predate the infection). The sample titles of this study are shuffled in the database, so cell type and time point are left out; the donor was told from shared clones.

This clonotype was detected ten times or more. The CDR3 is CASSPGQGTYNEQFF. CDR3 sequence (DNA): TGTGCCAGCAGCCCCGGACAGGGAACCTACAATGAGCAGTTCTTC. The rearrangement uses TRBV12-3 or TRBV12-4 and TRBJ2-1, with 8 bases that match TRBD1. The CDR3 sequence is 15 residues long. The trim removed 6 bases at V and 2 bases at J, leaving 6 bases unmatched.

This clonotype occurred a few times. The chain links TRBV20-1 to TRBJ2-3; D uncertain. The CDR3 loop spans 13 amino acids. CDR1 is DFQATT, CDR2 SNEGSKA, per germline (reference sequence). Trimming shortened V by 4 bases and J by 5 bases, and 13 bases separated the two germline ends. The CDR3 spells CSANPPRVDTQYF. CDR3 DNA sequence: TGCAGTGCTAACCCCCCCCGCGTAGATACGCAGTATTTT.

This clonotype was detected a few times. The rearrangement joins TRBV6-5 to TRBJ1-4, with TRBD1 identical over 9 bases. The CDR3 loop spans 14 amino acids. J was trimmed by 7 bases and V by 5 bases; bases with no gene match: 5. Germline V gives CDR1 MNHEY, CDR2 SVGAGI. CDR3 bases: TGTGCCAGCAGTCGGGACAGGGCCGGTGAAAAACTGTTTTTT. This sequence encodes CASSRDRAGEKLFF.

The gene calls are TRBV4-3 and TRBJ2-3; D is possibly TRBD1 (6 bases). Germline CDR1 reads LGHNA; CDR2 reads YSLEER. The CDR3 length is 16 residues. V lost 0 bases, J lost 0 bases, and 10 bases lay in between. CDR3 bases: TGCGCCAGCAGCCAAGATTACAGGGCTAGCACAGATACGCAGTATTTT. It translates to CASSQDYRASTDTQYF.

A few counts support this clonotype. This chain connects TRBV12-3 or TRBV12-4 to TRBJ2-3; 8 nucleotides match TRBD1. V lost 5 bases and J lost 0; bases outside the gene matches: 4. The CDR3 is made up of 15 amino acids. CDR3 loop: CASSTRTGSTDTQYF. The CDR3 DNA reads TGTGCCAGCAGTACCCGGACAGGGAGCACAGATACGCAGTATTTT.

V gene TRBV20-1 combines with J gene TRBJ2-5, with 8 bases identical to TRBD2. The length of the CDR3 is 13 residues. The V gene's germline CDR1 is DFQATT and CDR2 SNEGSKA (reference sequence). J lost 4 bases, V lost 5 bases, and 6 bases had no gene match. Written as DNA, the CDR3 is TGCAGTGCTCCTAGGAGCGGGGGAGAGACCCAGTACTTC. Its protein is CSAPRSGGETQYF.

This clonotype was detected only a few times. The genes are TRBV4-3 and TRBJ1-2; no clear D gene. This CDR3 region has 16 residues. V was clipped by 1 base and J by 0 bases, with 12 bases between them. Germline V gene lookup returns CDR1 LGHNA and CDR2 YSLEER. The CDR3 protein is CASSQGGGRANYGYTF. The CDR3 DNA sequence: TGCGCCAGCAGCCAAGGAGGTGGAAGAGCTAACTATGGCTACACCTTC.

The chain couples TRBV29-1 to TRBJ2-3; 7 bases agree with TRBD2. This CDR3 is built from 15 residues. CDR1 is SQVTM and CDR2 is ANQGSEA in the germline V gene. Trimming cost V 0 bases and J 4 bases; bases outside gene matches: 7. The CDR3 here is CSVEDSRGGADTQYF. CDR3 nucleotides: TGCAGCGTTGAAGATTCTAGGGGAGGGGCAGATACGCAGTATTTT.

This clonotype was counted a few times. This sequence joins TRBV29-1 and TRBJ1-3, with D unclear. V dropped 7 bases and J dropped 0 bases, with 10 bases sitting between them. CDR3 length equals 13 residues. Germline V CDR1 and CDR2: SQVTM, ANQGSEA. CDR3 sequence reads: CSAAQSSGNTIYF. The CDR3 DNA reads TGCAGCGCTGCACAAAGCTCTGGAAACACCATATATTTT. The full variable domain, completed using reference TRBV29-1 and TRBJ1-3, is SAVISQKPSRDICQRGTSLTIQCQVDSQVTMMFWYRQQPGQSLTLIATANQGSEATYESGFVIDKFPISRPNLTFSTLTVSNMSPEDSSIYLCSAAQSSGNTIYFGEGSWLTVV.